Listed here are 32 T cell receptor beta chains from one sample, sequenced in a study of T cell repertoires in cytomegalovirus infection. MiXCR, run by TCRdb on the reads, gives a single entry per CDR3 protein. The sample lists some 920,000 distinct CDR3 sequences, around 30% occurring once. For these receptors, no antigen is known. The source was cultured CD8+ T cells from PBMCs, collected from culture after CMV antigen stimulation. Receptor source: a human donor in good health (CMV status not recorded). Some clones in this sample may be carry-over from other donors' samples.

This clonotype was detected many times. The V gene is TRBV11-2, the J gene TRBJ2-3; 12 bases are a match to TRBD2. The J segment lost 3 bases and the V segment lost 0 bases, leaving 4 bases of the junction unmatched. The CDR3 runs 17 residues. Germline CDR1 and CDR2: SGHAT and FQNNGV. The CDR3 spells CASSLDQLAGGTDTQYF. The DNA for the CDR3 is TGTGCCAGCAGCTTAGACCAACTAGCGGGGGGAACAGATACGCAGTATTTT.

This clonotype was observed a few times. The V gene is TRBV19, the J gene TRBJ1-1, with D possibly being TRBD1 (5 bases). Germline CDR1 reads LNHDA; CDR2 reads SQIVND (reference sequence). Trimming left V 5 bases short and J 3 bases short, with 13 bases between. The CDR3 consists of 14 residues. CDR3 sequence reads: CASSQWGGDTEAFF. The CDR3 DNA is TGTGCCAGTAGTCAATGGGGCGGGGACACTGAAGCTTTCTTT.

This chain connects TRBV6-5 to TRBJ1-4, with TRBD1 identical over 8 bases. The ends lost 6 bases at V and 7 bases at J; junction bases unmatched: 10. The CDR3 has 15 residues. Germline values: CDR1 MNHEY, CDR2 SVGAGI. CDR3 region: CASSFSTGVAEKLFF. In DNA form, the CDR3 reads TGTGCCAGCAGCTTTTCGACAGGGGTGGCTGAAAAACTGTTTTTT.

CDR3 nucleotide sequence: TGCAGTGCTAGAGATCGCTTATCCTACAATGAGCAGTTCTTC. Translating it yields CSARDRLSYNEQFF. V gene TRBV20-1 combines with J gene TRBJ2-1; no firm D call. Between the trimmed V and J ends, which lost 0 bases and 1 base, there was a span of 7 bases. The CDR3 is 14 residues long. The germline V gene has CDR1 DFQATT and CDR2 SNEGSKA (reference sequence).

Ten or more counts support this clonotype. The chain employs TRBV27 and TRBJ1-2; 7 nucleotides match TRBD1. Germline V gene lookup returns CDR1 MNHEY and CDR2 SMNVEV (reference sequence). There are 14 residues in the CDR3. The V and J ends lost 6 bases and 6 bases, in that order; junction bases with no gene match: 10. CDR3 sequence (DNA): TGTGCCAGCAGCTTCGGACAGGCGGTTGATGGCTACACCTTC. Amino acids: CASSFGQAVDGYTF.

The J gene is TRBJ1-5, the V gene TRBV5-6; 7 positions agree with TRBD1. The J segment lost 3 bases and the V segment lost 0 bases, leaving 6 bases of the junction unmatched. The CDR3 has 16 residues. Germline loops: CDR1 SGHDT, CDR2 YYEEEE. CDR3: CASSLGPGQYNQPQHF. In DNA form, the CDR3 reads TGTGCCAGCAGCTTGGGGCCGGGACAGTACAATCAGCCCCAGCATTTT.

Concerning this clonotype itself: A clone one base away is much larger, so this may be a read error. The chain recombines TRBV12-3 or TRBV12-4 with TRBJ2-7, with D maybe TRBD2 (7 bases). V was pared by 6 bases and J by 2 bases, with 14 bases between. The CDR3 covers 14 residues. The CDR3: CASRGGGGPYEQYF. CDR3 coding DNA: TGTGCCAGCAGGGGGGGGGGCGGACCCTACGAGCAGTACTTC.

The chain joins TRBV27 to TRBJ2-1; D uncertain. This CDR3 spans 11 amino acids. Trimming stripped 10 bases from V and 0 bases from J, with 4 bases between. Germline V gives CDR1 MNHEY, CDR2 SMNVEV (reference sequence). The CDR3 sequence is CAIFSYNEQFF. CDR3 nucleotide sequence: TGTGCCATCTTCTCCTACAATGAGCAGTTCTTC.

This clonotype turned up a few times. The chain is built from TRBV7-6 and TRBJ2-1; 10 nucleotides align to TRBD2. The CDR3 is 16 amino acids. V gave up 4 bases and J gave up 8 bases; unmatched junction bases: 11. CDR1 SGHVS and CDR2 FNYEAQ come from the germline V gene. CDR3 in amino acids: CASSYLAGAKSDEQFF. The CDR3 region has the DNA TGTGCCAGCAGCTATCTAGCGGGGGCCAAGAGTGATGAGCAGTTCTTC.

CDR3 sequence: CASRDYTGELFF. The DNA of the CDR3 is TGTGCCAGCAGGGACTACACCGGGGAGCTGTTTTTT. The gene calls are TRBV2 and TRBJ2-2; possible D gene TRBD2, 5 bases. The CDR3 spans 12 residues. Germline V gene sequence: CDR1 SNHLY, CDR2 FYNNEI. Trimming left V 6 bases short and J 3 bases short, with 5 bases between.

The J gene is TRBJ1-1, the V gene TRBV9, with D unresolved. The germline V gene has CDR1 SGDLS and CDR2 YYNGEE. The CDR3 has 12 amino acids. Trimming stripped 7 bases from V and 7 bases from J, with 14 bases between. The CDR3 coding sequence is TGTGCCAGCCGCGCGACGGTGGATGAAGCTTTCTTT. Translation gives CASRATVDEAFF.

The rearrangement links TRBV29-1 to TRBJ1-6; 9 bases are shared with TRBD1. Germline V gene lookup returns CDR1 SQVTM and CDR2 ANQGSEA. The CDR3 is made up of 13 amino acids. V trimming: 6 bases; J trimming: 5 bases; junction bases outside the gene matches: 2. The CDR3 spells CSVQGAHNSPLHF. The CDR3 bases are TGCAGCGTACAGGGGGCTCATAATTCACCCCTCCACTTT.

V gene TRBV27 combines with J gene TRBJ1-6; 7 bases are shared with TRBD1. J was trimmed by 8 bases and V by 4 bases; bases with no gene match: 5. The CDR3 has 14 amino acids. Germline CDR1 MNHEY, CDR2 SMNVEV (reference sequence). This chain's CDR3 is CASSWGTDDSPLHF. Here the CDR3 DNA reads TGTGCCAGCAGTTGGGGGACAGACGATTCACCCCTCCACTTT.

The J gene is TRBJ1-5, the V gene TRBV7-8; D unresolved. This CDR3 is built from 15 residues. Deletions cut 4 bases from V and 0 bases from J, with 10 bases between. Germline CDR1 is SGHVS and CDR2 is FQNEAQ. The DNA for the CDR3 is TGTGCCAGCAGCTCCTCGGCATATAGCAATCAGCCCCAGCATTTT. Its translation is CASSSSAYSNQPQHF.

The chain employs TRBV29-1 and TRBJ2-5; no clear D gene. This CDR3 spans 13 amino acids. V dropped 3 bases and J dropped 0 bases, with 8 bases sitting between them. Germline assignment: CDR1 SQVTM and CDR2 ANQGSEA. CDR3 in amino acids: CSVEWDDQETQYF. As DNA, the CDR3 is TGCAGCGTTGAGTGGGATGACCAAGAGACCCAGTACTTC.

V gene TRBV7-6 combines with J gene TRBJ1-1, with D tentatively TRBD1 (5 bases). This CDR3 has 16 residues. Trimming cost V 3 bases and J 4 bases, with 18 bases left between them. Germline V lookup: CDR1 SGHVS, CDR2 FNYEAQ. The CDR3: CASSFPPGGGGTEAFF. The CDR3 DNA is TGTGCCAGCAGCTTTCCCCCCGGGGGGGGAGGCACTGAAGCTTTCTTT. The full variable domain, in which reference TRBV7-6 and TRBJ1-1 provide the parts outside the CDR3, is GAGVSQSPRYKVTKRGQDVALRCDPISGHVSLYWYRQALGQGPEFLTYFNYEAQQDKSGLPNDRFSAERPEGSISTLTIQRTEQRDSAMYRCASSFPPGGGGTEAFFGQGTRLTVV.

The chain has TRBV29-1 and TRBJ2-7, with 8 bases identical to TRBD1. The CDR3 length is 12 residues. Germline CDR1 SQVTM, CDR2 ANQGSEA. The V gene end was trimmed by 3 bases and the J gene end by 3 bases; junction bases not matched to a gene: 1. The CDR3 DNA follows: TGCAGCGTTGAGGGGACAGGCTACGAGCAGTACTTC. Its protein product is CSVEGTGYEQYF.

The gene calls are TRBV2 and TRBJ2-1; 8 positions match TRBD2. In germline, CDR1 is SNHLY, CDR2 FYNNEI. Trimming removed 8 bases from V and 1 base from J; junction bases left unmatched: 16. CDR3 length: 18 amino acids. CDR3 coding DNA: TGTGCCAGCCCGGGGGGGGCGGGACGGGGACGGTCCTACAATGAGCAGTTCTTC. Translating gives CASPGGAGRGRSYNEQFF.

A few counts support this clonotype. V usage is TRBV19 and J usage is TRBJ1-2; D ambiguous. The CDR3 consists of 14 residues. Trimming shortened V by 5 bases and J by 0 bases, and 10 bases separated the two germline ends. Germline CDR1 and CDR2: LNHDA and SQIVND (reference sequence). The CDR3 coding sequence is TGTGCCAGTAGTCCTCGGACGGCTAACTATGGCTACACCTTC. Protein product: CASSPRTANYGYTF.

This clonotype has more than one count but fewer than ten. The V gene is TRBV6-6, the J gene TRBJ1-1; no definite D call. Trimming cost V 0 bases and J 0 bases, with 8 bases left between them. In germline, CDR1 is MNHNY, CDR2 SVGAGI (reference sequence). The CDR3 is 15 residues long. In nucleotides, the CDR3 is TGTGCCAGCAGTTACTCGCACACGATGAACACTGAAGCTTTCTTT. Its translation: CASSYSHTMNTEAFF.

The rearrangement links TRBV4-3 to TRBJ2-2; the match to TRBD1 covers 7 bases. With 4 bases clipped from V and 3 bases from J, the junction kept 8 bases outside the gene matches. From germline, CDR1 is LGHNA and CDR2 YSLEER. The CDR3 runs to 16 residues. The CDR3 sequence: CASSRPRDSHTGELFF. CDR3 nucleotides: TGCGCCAGCAGCCGACCCCGGGACAGCCACACCGGGGAGCTGTTTTTT.

J is TRBJ2-5 and V is TRBV7-9; the D gene is possibly TRBD1 (5 bases). The CDR3 spans 14 residues. Germline values: CDR1 SEHNR, CDR2 FQNEAQ (reference sequence). Trimming left V 6 bases short and J 4 bases short, with 15 bases between. CDR3 region: CASRKLGVPETQYF. CDR3 in DNA: TGTGCCAGCAGGAAGCTAGGGGTCCCAGAGACCCAGTACTTC. Drawing the rest from reference TRBV7-9 and TRBJ2-5, the complete variable domain is DTGVSQNPRHKITKRGQNVTFRCDPISEHNRLYWYRQTLGQGPEFLTYFQNEAQLEKSRLLSDRFSAERPKGSFSTLEIQRTEQGDSAMYLCASRKLGVPETQYFGPGTRLLVL.

A few counts support this clonotype. The V and J genes are TRBV28 and TRBJ1-1, with TRBD1 matching over 10 bases. The J segment lost 10 bases and the V segment lost 6 bases, leaving 8 bases of the junction unmatched. Germline V CDR1 and CDR2: MDHEN, SYDVKM. This CDR3 spans 13 amino acids. The chain's CDR3 is CASRSTGGFRAFF. CDR3 nucleotide sequence: TGTGCCAGCAGGTCGACAGGGGGCTTTAGAGCTTTCTTT.

This clonotype was seen a few times. The chain couples TRBV12-3 or TRBV12-4 to TRBJ2-7; D not resolved. The CDR3 extends over 12 amino acids. The germline V and J ends were trimmed by 3 bases and 2 bases, with 5 bases remaining between them. DNA for the CDR3: TGTGCCAGCAGTTTTTATCCCTACGAGCAGTACGTC. Amino acid sequence: CASSFYPYEQYV.

This clonotype came up a few times. J is TRBJ2-3 and V is TRBV7-6; D gene ambiguous. CDR1 is SGHVS and CDR2 is FNYEAQ in the germline V gene. V was clipped by 4 bases and J by 2 bases, with 4 bases between them. The CDR3 runs to 12 residues. Here the CDR3 DNA reads TGTGCCAGCAGCTATAACACAGATACGCAGTATTTT. Translation: CASSYNTDTQYF.

This clonotype was picked up many times. This chain joins TRBV11-2 and TRBJ2-3; 7 bases agree with TRBD2. Per germline, CDR1 SGHAT and CDR2 FQNNGV. This CDR3 is built from 14 residues. V lost 4 bases and J lost 6; bases outside the gene matches: 7. CDR3 amino acids: CASSSSPSGDTQYF. The CDR3 DNA reads as TGTGCCAGCAGCTCGTCACCTAGCGGTGATACGCAGTATTTT.

The V call is TRBV6-1, the J call TRBJ2-7; D is perhaps TRBD1 (5 bases). Trimming took off 5 bases at V and 5 bases at J, with 10 bases between the two ends. The CDR3 has 12 amino acids. Looked up from germline, CDR1 is MNHNS and CDR2 is SASEGT. CDR3 loop: CASSYPGNEQYV. The CDR3 DNA follows: TGTGCCAGCAGTTATCCAGGGAACGAGCAGTACGTC.

The chain recombines TRBV6-1 with TRBJ2-7; 9 positions match TRBD2. Per the germline V gene, CDR1 is MNHNS and CDR2 is SASEGT. V shed 2 bases and J 0 bases; nucleotides not matched to a gene: 2. The CDR3 covers 15 residues. The CDR3 coding sequence is TGTGCCAGCAGTGAAACGGGACTAGCCTCCTACGAGCAGTACTTC. It translates to CASSETGLASYEQYF.

The chain recombines TRBV9 with TRBJ2-1; D remains ambiguous. Trimming stripped 3 bases from V and 6 bases from J, with 13 bases between. CDR1 is SGDLS, CDR2 YYNGEE, per germline. The CDR3 length is 14 residues. The CDR3 DNA reads as TGTGCCAGCAGCGAGGACCGAGTAGTCAATGAGCAGTTCTTC. Translated: CASSEDRVVNEQFF.

The V call is TRBV6-6, the J call TRBJ1-4, with TRBD1 matching 8 bases. The CDR3 contains 15 residues. V lost 2 bases, J lost 8 bases, and 7 bases stayed unmatched. CDR1 is MNHNY, CDR2 SVGAGI, per germline (reference sequence). CDR3: CASSYPDRGGEKLFF. The CDR3 nucleotides read TGTGCCAGCAGTTACCCAGACAGGGGAGGCGAAAAACTGTTTTTT.

The chain links TRBV27 to TRBJ2-6, with unresolved D. Germline V gives CDR1 MNHEY, CDR2 SMNVEV (reference sequence). Trimming removed 1 base at V and 0 bases at J, with 7 bases between. CDR3 size: 16 residues. The CDR3 bases are TGTGCCAGCAGTTTATTATCAGACTCTGGGGCCAACGTCCTGACTTTC. Translated, it gives CASSLLSDSGANVLTF.

The rearrangement links TRBV7-6 to TRBJ2-7; 8 bases map to TRBD2. Per germline, CDR1 SGHVS and CDR2 FNYEAQ. V gave up 4 bases and J gave up 5 bases; unmatched junction bases: 10. The CDR3 covers 15 residues. The CDR3 nucleotides read TGTGCCAGCAGCTCCCGGGGGGGGGGAGCTAACGAGCAGTACTTC. This sequence encodes CASSSRGGGANEQYF.